This T cell receptor (beta chain) emerged from a study of technical replicates of blood from a handful of donors. Assay used: immunoSEQ multiplex PCR; TCRdb lists only in-frame clones, some missing. The table has about 68,000 clones, 95% to 97% seen once. The CDR3 is made up of 16 amino acids. The V gene's germline CDR1 is SEHNR and CDR2 FQNEAQ (reference sequence). V gave up 3 bases and J gave up 1 base; unmatched junction bases: 6. The chain carries TRBV7-9 and TRBJ1-5, with 7 bases lining up with TRBD1. The sequence was obtained from a human donor in good health. The sample consisted of T cells isolated from PBMCs. This CDR3 reads CASSLDTGVSNQPQHF. For the CDR3, the DNA is TGTGCCAGCAGCTTGGATACAGGGGTCAGCAATCAGCCCCAGCATTTT.